The source of this TCR beta chain is a study of metastatic and nonmetastatic thyroid tumors. TCRdb re-processed the PCR reads through MiXCR. The profile shows about 40,000 clones, about a sixth of them singletons. Thyroid surgery had not been preceded by any treatment in any patient. This clone was seen many times. This CDR3 comprises 18 residues. V dropped 0 bases and J dropped 7 bases, with 21 bases sitting between them. Germline V gene data show CDR1 as SGHAT and CDR2 as FQNNGV. Sequences were obtained from blood. V usage is TRBV11-2 and J usage is TRBJ1-4; D is perhaps TRBD1 (6 bases). The clonotype comes from a female donor with papillary thyroid cancer or a benign thyroid nodule (not recorded which). Some clones in this sample may be carry-over from other donors' samples. This chain's CDR3 is CASSLDAPVTGGREKLFF. CDR3 DNA: TGTGCCAGCAGCTTAGATGCCCCGGTGACAGGAGGACGTGAAAAACTGTTTTTT.